This T cell receptor beta chain was recorded in a study of T-cell reconstitution after alpha-beta-depleted transplantation in children. This sample's TCRbeta library carried unique molecular identifier barcodes. MiXCR was run by TCRdb on the PCR reads, yielding one entry per CDR3 protein. The table has some 350,000 distinct CDR3 sequences, 10% seen once. The V gene's germline CDR1 is SGHNT and CDR2 YYREEE (reference sequence). V lost 4 bases, J lost 10 bases, and 15 bases lay in between. The CDR3 is 14 residues long. The TCR originated in a human donor who donated a stem cell graft to a child with acute lymphoblastic leukemia. This chain uses TRBV5-4 with TRBJ1-6; D is undetermined. The specimen was PBMCs from the stem cell graft donor, collected from the stem cell graft. CDR3 coding DNA: TGTGCCAGCAGCCGGGCGTCCGAAGGATCACCCCTCCACTTT. Translation gives CASSRASEGSPLHF.